These T cell receptor beta chains were read from a single sample in a study of beta chain features in type 1 diabetes. The repertoire was sequenced with immunoSEQ multiplex PCR; TCRdb's copy has only in-frame clones and lacks some. The table includes around 350,000 clones, 10% to 15% detected once. Sequences were obtained from naive CD4+ T cells from blood. Receptors originate from a man aged 18 to 29 in good health. The CDR3 runs from the conserved cysteine through the conserved F or W. D genes are given only for firm matches. A row's size may be missing; if present it is once, few, many or a size class.

D	size	V	J	length	DNA	CDR3
NA	NA	TRBV11-1	TRBJ2-1	15	TGTGCCAGCAGCCCCCCGCAGCGATACTACAATGAGCAGTTCTTC	CASSPPQRYYNEQFF
NA	NA	TRBV28	TRBJ1-2	15	TGTGCCAGCAGGGAGAAGGGGGTTGGAGTCTATGGCTACACCTTC	CASREKGVGVYGYTF
NA	few	TRBV14	TRBJ1-1	14	TGTGCCAGCAGCCAAGTGGGACAAAGCACTGAAGCTTTCTTT	CASSQVGQSTEAFF
NA	few	TRBV6-5	TRBJ1-2	16	TGTGCCAGCAGTTACTCTGGTGTTGTCCAGTACTATGGCTACACCTTC	CASSYSGVVQYYGYTF
NA	few	TRBV4-3	TRBJ2-7	16	TGCGCCAGCAGCCTCGATACCCAGCACGGGAGCTACGAGCAGTACTTC	CASSLDTQHGSYEQYF
TRBD2	NA	TRBV18	TRBJ2-3	16	TGTGCCAGCTCACCCGTAGCGGGGGTCGGCACAGATACGCAGTATTTT	CASSPVAGVGTDTQYF
NA	NA	TRBV11-1	TRBJ2-4	15	TGTGCCAGCAGCTTACGAGGACCGAGCGGGAACATTCAGTACTTC	CASSLRGPSGNIQYF
TRBD1	few	TRBV7-2	TRBJ1-1	14	TGTGCCAGCAGCCCTTGGACAGGCGACACTGAAGCTTTCTTT	CASSPWTGDTEAFF
TRBD1	few	TRBV9	TRBJ2-7	16	TGTGCCAGCAGCGGAAGTCCGGGACAGAGCTCCTACGAGCAGTACTTC	CASSGSPGQSSYEQYF
NA	few	TRBV7-2	TRBJ1-2	14	TGTGCCAGCAGCCCAGGACAGCCACCTTATGGCTACACCTTC	CASSPGQPPYGYTF
TRBD1	few	TRBV30	TRBJ1-1	13	TGTGCCTGGGGGGACAGCTTCTACACTGAAGCTTTCTTT	CAWGDSFYTEAFF
NA	few	TRBV7-9	TRBJ2-7	15	TGTGCCAGCAGCTTAGAGGTCAGGGTAACCTACGAGCAGTACTTC	CASSLEVRVTYEQYF
TRBD1	NA	TRBV4-2	TRBJ1-2	15	TGTGCCAGCAGCCAAGACGGACAGGGATCCTATGGCTACACCTTC	CASSQDGQGSYGYTF
TRBD1	NA	TRBV29-1	TRBJ2-7	12	TGCAGCGTTTGGACAGGGGTGTACGAGCAGTACTTC	CSVWTGVYEQYF
NA	NA	TRBV5-1	TRBJ2-7	14	TGCGCCAGCAGCTTGGCGACAGCCTCCTACGAGCAGTACTTC	CASSLATASYEQYF
NA	few	TRBV27	TRBJ2-1	13	TGTGCCAGCAGTTGTACGGACTGCAATGAGCAGTTCTTC	CASSCTDCNEQFF
TRBD1	few	TRBV7-2	TRBJ1-2	15	TGTGCCAGCAGCCAGGGACAGGGGGCCCTCTATGGCTACACCTTC	CASSQGQGALYGYTF
NA	NA	TRBV19	TRBJ2-7	13	TGTGCCAGTAGTATGATTGACAGGAACGAGCAGTACTTC	CASSMIDRNEQYF
NA	NA	TRBV9	TRBJ2-7	15	TGTGCCAGCAGCTCGGACAGACTGCCTTCCTACGAGCAGTACTTC	CASSSDRLPSYEQYF
TRBD1	NA	TRBV5-1	TRBJ2-5	16	TGCGCCAGCAGCTGGGCCGGGACAGGGGAGGGAGAGACCCAGTACTTC	CASSWAGTGEGETQYF
TRBD1	NA	TRBV19	TRBJ2-3	15	TGTGCCAGTAGTAGCGGACAGGGGGCGGCAGATACGCAGTATTTT	CASSSGQGAADTQYF
TRBD2	NA	TRBV6-1	TRBJ2-3	15	TGTGCCAGCATAGAGTACGCGGGGGGGCCTGATACGCAGTATTTT	CASIEYAGGPDTQYF
NA	NA	TRBV2	TRBJ2-7	12	TGTGCCAGCAGTGAAGCACCTCCCGGGCAGTACTTC	CASSEAPPGQYF
NA	few	TRBV5-4	TRBJ2-2	16	TGTGCCAGCAGCCCTGCGTATCGAGCTTCCACCGGGGAGCTGTTTTTT	CASSPAYRASTGELFF
NA	NA	TRBV9	TRBJ2-7	15	TGTGCCAGCAGCGTAGGTCCGGACTCAGGCTACGAGCAGTACTTC	CASSVGPDSGYEQYF
TRBD1	NA	TRBV4-2	TRBJ2-1	18	TGTGCCAGCAGCCCCCGGGACAGGGCTAACGATTACACCAATGAGCAGTTCTTC	CASSPRDRANDYTNEQFF
NA	once	TRBV7-9	TRBJ2-5	18	TGTGCCAGCAGCTTAGCCATAGGGGCGATTCGGTTGAAAGAGACCCAGTACTTC	CASSLAIGAIRLKETQYF
NA	few	TRBV5-1	TRBJ2-4	14	TGCGCCAGCAGCTTGATGGACAGCAAAAACATTCAGTACTTC	CASSLMDSKNIQYF
NA	few	TRBV15	TRBJ2-7	12	TGTGCCACCAGCAGGAGCTCCTACGAGCAGTACTTC	CATSRSSYEQYF
TRBD1	few	TRBV29-1	TRBJ1-4	13	TGCAGCGTTGCCGGACAGGGGGGAGAAAAACTGTTTTTT	CSVAGQGGEKLFF
NA	NA	TRBV7-6	TRBJ2-7	11	TGTGCCAGCAGCTCCCGAGAAGAGCAGTACTTC	CASSSREEQYF
TRBD1	NA	TRBV5-1	TRBJ1-2	15	TGCGCCAGCAGCTTGACACAGGGGGCTGGATATGGCTACACCTTC	CASSLTQGAGYGYTF
NA	NA	TRBV7-2	TRBJ2-3	12	TGTGCCAGCAGCTTACACACAGATACGCAGTATTTT	CASSLHTDTQYF
NA	NA	TRBV6-1	TRBJ1-5	14	TGTGCCAGCAGTCCTAGGACAGAGTTACGGCCCCAGCATTTT	CASSPRTELRPQHF
TRBD2	NA	TRBV5-1	TRBJ2-1	16	TGCGCCAGCAGCTTAGGGGGACTAGCGAGTTACAATGAGCAGTTCTTC	CASSLGGLASYNEQFF
TRBD1	NA	TRBV7-9	TRBJ2-5	15	TGTGCCAGCAGACCAAAACAGGGGCGTGCAGAGACCCAGTACTTC	CASRPKQGRAETQYF
TRBD1	few	TRBV19	TRBJ2-5	14	TGTGCCAGTAGTATCCTACAGGGGACCGGGACCCAGTACTTC	CASSILQGTGTQYF
TRBD2	NA	TRBV25-1	TRBJ2-7	15	TGTGCCAGCAGTGACTTTATAGCGGGGACCTACGAGCAGTACTTC	CASSDFIAGTYEQYF
TRBD1	few	TRBV29-1	TRBJ1-4	12	TGCAGCGTACAGGGGGGGGGTGAAAAACTGTTTTTT	CSVQGGGEKLFF